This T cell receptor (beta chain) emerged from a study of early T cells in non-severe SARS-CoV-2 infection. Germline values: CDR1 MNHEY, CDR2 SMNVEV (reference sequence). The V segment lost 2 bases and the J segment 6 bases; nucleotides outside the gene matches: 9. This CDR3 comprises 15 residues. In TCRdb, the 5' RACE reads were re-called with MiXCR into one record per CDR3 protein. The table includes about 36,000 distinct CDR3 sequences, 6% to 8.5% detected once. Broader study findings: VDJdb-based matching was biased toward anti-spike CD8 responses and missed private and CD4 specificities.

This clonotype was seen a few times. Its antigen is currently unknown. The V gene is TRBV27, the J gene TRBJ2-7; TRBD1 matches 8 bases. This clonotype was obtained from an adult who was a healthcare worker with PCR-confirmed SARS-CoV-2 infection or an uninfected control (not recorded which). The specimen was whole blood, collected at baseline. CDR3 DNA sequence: TGTGCCAGCAGTTTACGGATCCTAACAGGGGGCGAGCAGTACTTC. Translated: CASSLRILTGGEQYF.